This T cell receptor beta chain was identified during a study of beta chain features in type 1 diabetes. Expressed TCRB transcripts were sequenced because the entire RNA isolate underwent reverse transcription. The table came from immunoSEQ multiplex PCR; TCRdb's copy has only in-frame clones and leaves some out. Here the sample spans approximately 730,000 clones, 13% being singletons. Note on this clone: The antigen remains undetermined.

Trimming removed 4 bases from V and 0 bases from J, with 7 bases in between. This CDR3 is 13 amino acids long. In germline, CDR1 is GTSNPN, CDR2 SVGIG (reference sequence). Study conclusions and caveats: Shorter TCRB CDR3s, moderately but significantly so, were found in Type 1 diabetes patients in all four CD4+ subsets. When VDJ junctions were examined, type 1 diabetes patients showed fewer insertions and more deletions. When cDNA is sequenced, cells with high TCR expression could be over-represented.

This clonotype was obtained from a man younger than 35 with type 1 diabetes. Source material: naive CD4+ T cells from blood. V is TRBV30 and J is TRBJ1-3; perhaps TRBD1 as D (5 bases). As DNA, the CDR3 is TGTGCCTGGACAGGGCTCTCTGGAAACACCATATATTTT. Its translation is CAWTGLSGNTIYF.